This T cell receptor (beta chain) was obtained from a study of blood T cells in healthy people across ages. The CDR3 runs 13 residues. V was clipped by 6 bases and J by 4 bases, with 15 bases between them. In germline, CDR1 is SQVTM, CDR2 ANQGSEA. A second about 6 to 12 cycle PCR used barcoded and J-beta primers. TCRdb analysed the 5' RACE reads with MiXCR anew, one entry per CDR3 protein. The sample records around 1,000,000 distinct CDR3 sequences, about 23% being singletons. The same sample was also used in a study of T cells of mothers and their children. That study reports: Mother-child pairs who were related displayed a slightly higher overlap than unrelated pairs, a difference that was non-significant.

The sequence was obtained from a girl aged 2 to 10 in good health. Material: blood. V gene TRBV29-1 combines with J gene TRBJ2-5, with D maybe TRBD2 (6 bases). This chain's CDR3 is CSVAGKVVETQYF. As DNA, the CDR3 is TGCAGCGTGGCGGGGAAGGTAGTAGAGACCCAGTACTTC. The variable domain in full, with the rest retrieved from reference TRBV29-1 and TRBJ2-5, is SAVISQKPSRDICQRGTSLTIQCQVDSQVTMMFWYRQQPGQSLTLIATANQGSEATYESGFVIDKFPISRPNLTFSTLTVSNMSPEDSSIYLCSVAGKVVETQYFGPGTRLLVL.